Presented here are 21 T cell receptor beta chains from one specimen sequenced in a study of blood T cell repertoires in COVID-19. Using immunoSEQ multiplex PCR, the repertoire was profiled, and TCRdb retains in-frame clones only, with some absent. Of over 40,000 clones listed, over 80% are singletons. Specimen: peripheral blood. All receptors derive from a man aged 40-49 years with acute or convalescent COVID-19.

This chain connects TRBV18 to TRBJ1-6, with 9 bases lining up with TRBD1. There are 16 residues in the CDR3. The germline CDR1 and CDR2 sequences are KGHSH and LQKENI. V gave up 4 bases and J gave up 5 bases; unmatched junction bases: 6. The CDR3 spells CASSLTTGGHNSPLHF. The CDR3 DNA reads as TGTGCCAGCTCACTAACGACAGGGGGTCATAATTCACCCCTCCACTTT.

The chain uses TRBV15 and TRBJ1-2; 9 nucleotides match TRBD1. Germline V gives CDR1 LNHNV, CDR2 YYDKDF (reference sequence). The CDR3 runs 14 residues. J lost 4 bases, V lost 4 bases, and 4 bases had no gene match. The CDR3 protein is CATSTDRGFYGYTF. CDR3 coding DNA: TGTGCCACCAGCACGGACAGGGGCTTCTATGGCTACACCTTC.

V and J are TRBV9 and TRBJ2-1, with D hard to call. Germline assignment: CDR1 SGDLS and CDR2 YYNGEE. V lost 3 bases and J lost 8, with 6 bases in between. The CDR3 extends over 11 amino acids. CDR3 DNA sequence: TGTGCCAGCAGCGGAGTCCATGAGCAGTTCTTC. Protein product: CASSGVHEQFF. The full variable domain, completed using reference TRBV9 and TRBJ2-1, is DSGVTQTPKHLITATGQRVTLRCSPRSGDLSVYWYQQSLDQGLQFLIQYYNGEERAKGNILERFSAQQFPDLHSELNLSSLELGDSALYFCASSGVHEQFFGPGTRLTVL.

The CDR3 sequence is CAVERERRGNTQYF. CDR3 in DNA: TGTGCCGTGGAGCGGGAAAGAAGGGGAAATACGCAGTATTTT. This chain connects TRBV6-4 to TRBJ2-3, with 7 bases matching TRBD2. Germline V CDR1 and CDR2: MRHNA, SNTAGT. The ends lost 11 bases at V and 7 bases at J; junction bases unmatched: 15. The CDR3 consists of 14 residues.

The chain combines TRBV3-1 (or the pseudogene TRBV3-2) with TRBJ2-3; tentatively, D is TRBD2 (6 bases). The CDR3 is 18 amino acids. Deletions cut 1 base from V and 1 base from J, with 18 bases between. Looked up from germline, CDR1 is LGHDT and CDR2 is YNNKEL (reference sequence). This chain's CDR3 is CASSQGGVGGGRTDTQYF. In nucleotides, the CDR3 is TGTGCCAGCAGCCAAGGTGGAGTCGGGGGAGGCCGCACAGATACGCAGTATTTT.

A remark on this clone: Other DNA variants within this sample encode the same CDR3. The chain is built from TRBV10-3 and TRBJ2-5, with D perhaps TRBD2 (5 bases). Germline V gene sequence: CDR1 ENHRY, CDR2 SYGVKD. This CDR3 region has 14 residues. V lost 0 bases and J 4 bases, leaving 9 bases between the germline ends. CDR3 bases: TGTGCCATCAGTGAGTCTCTGGGGAGAGAGACCCAGTACTTC. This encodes CAISESLGRETQYF.

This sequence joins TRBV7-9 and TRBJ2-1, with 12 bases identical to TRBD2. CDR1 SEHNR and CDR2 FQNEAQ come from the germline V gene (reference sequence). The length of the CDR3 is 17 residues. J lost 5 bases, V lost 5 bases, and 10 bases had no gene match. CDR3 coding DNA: TGTGCCAGCAGCGCCCTTCTAGCGGGAGGGCCGGACAATGAGCAGTTCTTC. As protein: CASSALLAGGPDNEQFF.

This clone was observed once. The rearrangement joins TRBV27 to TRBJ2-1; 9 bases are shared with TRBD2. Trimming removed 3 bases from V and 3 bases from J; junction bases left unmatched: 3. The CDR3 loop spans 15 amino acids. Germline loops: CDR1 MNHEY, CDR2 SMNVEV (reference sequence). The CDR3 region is CASSFSSGDYNEQFF. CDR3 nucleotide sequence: TGTGCCAGCAGTTTTTCTAGCGGGGACTACAATGAGCAGTTCTTC.

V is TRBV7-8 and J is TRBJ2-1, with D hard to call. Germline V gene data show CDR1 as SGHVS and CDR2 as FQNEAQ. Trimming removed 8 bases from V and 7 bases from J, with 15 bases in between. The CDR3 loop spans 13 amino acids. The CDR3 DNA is TGTGCCAGCGGAGACGGCCTACGGAATGAGCAGTTCTTC. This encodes CASGDGLRNEQFF.

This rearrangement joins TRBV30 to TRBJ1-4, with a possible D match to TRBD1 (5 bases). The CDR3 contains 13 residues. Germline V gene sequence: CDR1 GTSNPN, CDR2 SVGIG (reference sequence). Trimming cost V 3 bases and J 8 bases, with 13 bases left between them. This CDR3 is CAWSLGAQEKLFF. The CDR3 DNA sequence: TGTGCCTGGAGCCTTGGGGCACAAGAAAAACTGTTTTTT.

The CDR3 sequence is CASSQKATVNTEAFF. The CDR3 DNA reads TGTGCCAGCAGCCAAAAAGCGACAGTGAACACTGAAGCTTTCTTT. This chain uses TRBV14 with TRBJ1-1; D is perhaps TRBD1 (5 bases). Germline-derived CDR1 and CDR2 are SGHDN and FVKESK. Trimming shortened V by 2 bases and J by 0 bases, and 10 bases separated the two germline ends. The CDR3 runs 15 residues.

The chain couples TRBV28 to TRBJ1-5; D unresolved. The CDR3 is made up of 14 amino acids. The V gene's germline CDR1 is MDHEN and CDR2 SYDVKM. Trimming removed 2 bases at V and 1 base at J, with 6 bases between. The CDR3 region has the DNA TGTGCCAGCAGTTTAGGCAGAAGCAATCAGCCCCAGCATTTT. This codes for CASSLGRSNQPQHF. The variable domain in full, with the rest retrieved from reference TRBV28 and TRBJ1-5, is DVKVTQSSRYLVKRTGEKVFLECVQDMDHENMFWYRQDPGLGLRLIYFSYDVKMKEKGDIPEGYSVSREKKERFSLILESASTNQTSMYLCASSLGRSNQPQHFGDGTRLSIL.

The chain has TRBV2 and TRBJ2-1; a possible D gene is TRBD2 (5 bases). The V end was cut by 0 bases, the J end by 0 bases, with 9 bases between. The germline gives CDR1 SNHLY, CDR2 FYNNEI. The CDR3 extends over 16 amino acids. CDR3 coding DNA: TGTGCCAGCAGTGAAGCGGAGCGGAACTCCTACAATGAGCAGTTCTTC. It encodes CASSEAERNSYNEQFF.

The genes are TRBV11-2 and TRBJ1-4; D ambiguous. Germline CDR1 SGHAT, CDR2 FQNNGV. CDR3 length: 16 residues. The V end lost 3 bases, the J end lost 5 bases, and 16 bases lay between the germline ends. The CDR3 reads CASSFTAGRRNEKLFF. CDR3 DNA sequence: TGTGCCAGCAGCTTTACGGCAGGCAGGCGAAATGAAAAACTGTTTTTT.

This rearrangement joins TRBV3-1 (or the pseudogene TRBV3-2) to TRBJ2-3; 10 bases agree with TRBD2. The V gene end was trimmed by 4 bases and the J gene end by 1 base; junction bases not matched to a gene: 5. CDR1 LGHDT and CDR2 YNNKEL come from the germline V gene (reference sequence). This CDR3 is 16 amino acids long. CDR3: CASSLLSGGRTDTQYF. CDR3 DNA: TGTGCCAGCAGCCTCCTTAGCGGGGGGCGCACAGATACGCAGTATTTT.

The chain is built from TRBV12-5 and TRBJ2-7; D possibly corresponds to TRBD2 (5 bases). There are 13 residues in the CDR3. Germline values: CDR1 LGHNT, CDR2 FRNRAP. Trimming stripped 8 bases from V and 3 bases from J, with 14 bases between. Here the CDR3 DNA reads TGTGCTAGTCTGAGGGCAGGTATCTACGAGCAGTACTTC. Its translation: CASLRAGIYEQYF. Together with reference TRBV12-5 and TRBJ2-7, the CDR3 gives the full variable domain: DARVTQTPRHKVTEMGQEVTMRCQPILGHNTVFWYRQTMMQGLELLAYFRNRAPLDDSGMPKDRFSAEMPDATLATLKIQPSEPRDSAVYFCASLRAGIYEQYFGPGTRLTVT.

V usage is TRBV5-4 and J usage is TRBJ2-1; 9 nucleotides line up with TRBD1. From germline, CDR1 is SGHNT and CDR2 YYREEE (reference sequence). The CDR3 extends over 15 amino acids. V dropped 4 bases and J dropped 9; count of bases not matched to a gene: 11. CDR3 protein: CASSPGVGTGTEQFF. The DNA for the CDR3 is TGTGCCAGCAGCCCGGGGGTGGGGACAGGGACTGAGCAGTTCTTC. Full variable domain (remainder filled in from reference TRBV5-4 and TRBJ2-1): ETGVTQSPTHLIKTRGQQVTLRCSSQSGHNTVSWYQQALGQGPQFIFQYYREEENGRGNFPPRFSGLQFPNYSSELNVNALELDDSALYLCASSPGVGTGTEQFFGPGTRLTVL.

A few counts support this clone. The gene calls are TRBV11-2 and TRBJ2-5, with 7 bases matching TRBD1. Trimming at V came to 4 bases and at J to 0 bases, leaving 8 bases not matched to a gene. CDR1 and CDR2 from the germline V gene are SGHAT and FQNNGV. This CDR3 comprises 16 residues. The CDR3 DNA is TGTGCCAGCAGCTCCCGTGGGACAGTGTACCAAGAGACCCAGTACTTC. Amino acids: CASSSRGTVYQETQYF.

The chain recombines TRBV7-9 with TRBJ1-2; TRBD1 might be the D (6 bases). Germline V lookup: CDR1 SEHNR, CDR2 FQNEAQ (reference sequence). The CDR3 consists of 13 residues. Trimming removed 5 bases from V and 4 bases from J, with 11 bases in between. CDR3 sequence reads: CASSVQGFYGYTF. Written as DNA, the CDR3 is TGTGCCAGCAGCGTACAGGGATTCTATGGCTACACCTTC.

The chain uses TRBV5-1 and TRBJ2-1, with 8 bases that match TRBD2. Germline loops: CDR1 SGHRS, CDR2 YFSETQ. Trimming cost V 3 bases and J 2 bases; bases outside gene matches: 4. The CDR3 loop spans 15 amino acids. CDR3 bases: TGCGCCAGCAGCTCGGAAGCGGGAGCCTACAATGAGCAGTTCTTC. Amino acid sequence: CASSSEAGAYNEQFF. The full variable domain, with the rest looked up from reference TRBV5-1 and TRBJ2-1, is KAGVTQTPRYLIKTRGQQVTLSCSPISGHRSVSWYQQTPGQGLQFLFEYFSETQRNKGNFPGRFSGRQFSNSRSEMNVSTLELGDSALYLCASSSEAGAYNEQFFGPGTRLTVL.

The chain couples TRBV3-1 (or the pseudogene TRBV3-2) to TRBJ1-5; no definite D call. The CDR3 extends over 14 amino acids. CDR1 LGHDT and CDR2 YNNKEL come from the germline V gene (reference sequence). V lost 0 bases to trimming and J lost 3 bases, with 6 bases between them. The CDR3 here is CASSQDQANQPQHF. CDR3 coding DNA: TGTGCCAGCAGCCAAGATCAGGCCAATCAGCCCCAGCATTTT.